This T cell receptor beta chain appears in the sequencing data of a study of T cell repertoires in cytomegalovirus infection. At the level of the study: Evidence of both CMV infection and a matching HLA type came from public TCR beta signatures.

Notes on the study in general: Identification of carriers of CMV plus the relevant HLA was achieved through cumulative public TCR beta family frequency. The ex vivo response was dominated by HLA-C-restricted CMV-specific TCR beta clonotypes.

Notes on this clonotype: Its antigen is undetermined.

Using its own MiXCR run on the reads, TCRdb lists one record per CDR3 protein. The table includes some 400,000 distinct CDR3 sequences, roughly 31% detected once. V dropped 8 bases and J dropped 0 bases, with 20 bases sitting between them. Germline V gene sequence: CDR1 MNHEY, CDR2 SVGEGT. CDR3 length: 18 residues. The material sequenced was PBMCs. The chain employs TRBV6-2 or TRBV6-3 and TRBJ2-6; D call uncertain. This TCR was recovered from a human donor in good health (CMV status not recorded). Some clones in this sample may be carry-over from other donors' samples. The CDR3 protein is CASHAVGESSSGANVLTF. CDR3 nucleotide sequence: TGTGCCAGCCATGCGGTCGGTGAGTCTTCCTCTGGGGCCAACGTCCTGACTTTC.